These 25 T cell receptor beta chains were all obtained from the same sample, sequenced in a study of shared clonotypes between healthy human individuals. Sequencing was performed with immunoSEQ multiplex PCR; in TCRdb, only in-frame clones are kept and a portion is missing. The sample lists roughly 170,000 clones, 60% to 75% seen once, with about 10% in the top ten. The sequencing sample was made of memory CD4+ T cells sorted from blood. Regarding subset: CD45RA-negative fraction. The receptors shown here come from a man under 40 in good health.

The rearrangement joins TRBV2 to TRBJ2-7, with D possibly being TRBD2 (6 bases). The CDR3 contains 15 residues. Germline lookup yields CDR1 SNHLY and CDR2 FYNNEI. Deletions cut 5 bases from V and 5 bases from J, with 19 bases between. CDR3 bases: TGTGCCAGCAGTCCTGGGGGGAGTAGCGGAAACGAGCAGTACTTC. Protein sequence: CASSPGGSSGNEQYF. Variable domain in full (rest from reference TRBV2 and TRBJ2-7): EPEVTQTPSHQVTQMGQEVILRCVPISNHLYFYWYRQILGQKVEFLVSFYNNEISEKSEIFDDQFSVERPDGSNFTLKIRSTKLEDSAMYFCASSPGGSSGNEQYFGPGTRLTVT.

This clone was seen more than once but under ten times. The chain joins TRBV28 to TRBJ2-1; D possibly corresponds to TRBD1 (6 bases). V was shortened by 6 bases and J by 8 bases, with 14 bases between the two germline ends. CDR1 and CDR2 from the germline V gene are MDHEN and SYDVKM. This CDR3 has 13 amino acids. The CDR3 spells CASSETGFDEQFF. In nucleotides, the CDR3 is TGTGCCAGCAGCGAAACAGGGTTTGATGAGCAGTTCTTC.

The CDR3: CASSPPSGSGPYNEQFF. CDR3 sequence (DNA): TGTGCCAGCAGCCCGCCATCAGGGAGCGGGCCTTACAATGAGCAGTTCTTC. The J gene is TRBJ2-1, the V gene TRBV11-2; tentative D call: TRBD2 (6 bases). V lost 5 bases to trimming and J lost 4 bases, with 21 bases between them. Germline loops: CDR1 SGHAT, CDR2 FQNNGV. The CDR3 is 17 residues long.

The V gene is TRBV27, the J gene TRBJ2-3; TRBD2 aligns across 13 bases. CDR3 length: 15 amino acids. Germline V lookup: CDR1 MNHEY, CDR2 SMNVEV (reference sequence). With V trimmed by 2 bases and J by 9 bases, 5 bases remained unmatched. The CDR3 loop is CASSLLGLAGSTQYF. The DNA for the CDR3 is TGTGCCAGCAGTTTACTGGGACTAGCGGGGTCGACGCAGTATTTT.

This clone has just a few counts. The chain links TRBV29-1 to TRBJ2-1; D remains ambiguous. Trimming left V 5 bases short and J 5 bases short, with 13 bases between. Germline-derived CDR1 and CDR2 are SQVTM and ANQGSEA. This CDR3 contains 13 residues. The CDR3 DNA reads TGCAGCGTTCGGCCCTCACGGGACAATGAGCAGTTCTTC. Translated, it gives CSVRPSRDNEQFF.

This chain connects TRBV18 to TRBJ2-1; 12 nucleotides match TRBD2. With V trimmed by 3 bases and J by 4 bases, 7 bases remained unmatched. The CDR3 runs 17 residues. Germline CDR1 and CDR2: KGHSH and LQKENI. CDR3 in amino acids: CASSPGLAGKIYNEQFF. In DNA, the CDR3 is TGTGCCAGCTCACCTGGACTAGCGGGAAAAATTTACAATGAGCAGTTCTTC.

The table lists this clone with a few counts. The chain employs TRBV2 and TRBJ1-4, with D unresolved. This CDR3 is 11 amino acids long. The ends were cut back, 6 bases at V and 8 bases at J, with 7 bases in the middle. Germline values: CDR1 SNHLY, CDR2 FYNNEI. In DNA, the CDR3 is TGTGCCAGCAGGTTGGGGGAAAAACTGTTTTTT. Protein product: CASRLGEKLFF. Full variable domain (remainder filled in from reference TRBV2 and TRBJ1-4): EPEVTQTPSHQVTQMGQEVILRCVPISNHLYFYWYRQILGQKVEFLVSFYNNEISEKSEIFDDQFSVERPDGSNFTLKIRSTKLEDSAMYFCASRLGEKLFFGSGTQLSVL.

The chain combines TRBV25-1 with TRBJ2-7; D remains unclear. Germline values: CDR1 MGHDK, CDR2 SYGVNS. There are 13 residues in the CDR3. V dropped 2 bases and J dropped 3 bases, with 8 bases sitting between them. The CDR3 DNA sequence: TGTGCCAGCAGTGAAGGGTCTGGCTACGAGCAGTACTTC. The encoded protein is CASSEGSGYEQYF.

This clone was seen more than once but under ten times. The chain uses TRBV28 and TRBJ1-5, with D tentatively TRBD1 (5 bases). This CDR3 contains 14 residues. Germline V CDR1 and CDR2: MDHEN, SYDVKM. V was pared by 9 bases and J by 7 bases, with 19 bases between. The CDR3 DNA reads as TGTGCCAGTGGGCCCCCAGGGTTCGGACAGCCCCAGCATTTT. The encoded protein is CASGPPGFGQPQHF.

This clone was observed a handful of times. The V gene is TRBV6-1, the J gene TRBJ2-3; possibly TRBD1 for D (5 bases). This CDR3 comprises 12 residues. CDR1 and CDR2 from the germline V gene are MNHNS and SASEGT. V lost 4 bases and J lost 6, with 8 bases in between. The chain's CDR3 is CASSVAGDTQYF. In nucleotides, the CDR3 is TGTGCCAGCAGTGTCGCAGGGGATACGCAGTATTTT.

This chain connects TRBV5-1 to TRBJ1-2; D gene unclear. The CDR3 extends over 13 amino acids. Germline V gene sequence: CDR1 SGHRS, CDR2 YFSETQ. Trimming took off 4 bases at V and 0 bases at J, with 7 bases between the two ends. In DNA form, the CDR3 reads TGCGCCAGCAGCAGGGCTTCTAACTATGGCTACACCTTC. It encodes CASSRASNYGYTF.

Concerning this clone itself: A much larger clone differs from this one at a single base, so this may be a read error. The same CDR3 is also encoded by other DNA sequences in this sample. The V gene is TRBV29-1, the J gene TRBJ2-1; maybe TRBD2 (5 bases). Trimming cost V 6 bases and J 0 bases, with 15 bases left between them. The CDR3 runs to 15 residues. The V gene's germline CDR1 is SQVTM and CDR2 ANQGSEA. CDR3 nucleotide sequence: TGCAGCGTCGGAGGAACTGAGAGCTCCTACAATGAGCAGTTCTTC. Translating gives CSVGGTESSYNEQFF.

The chain has TRBV7-9 and TRBJ1-3, with D possibly being TRBD1 (5 bases). This CDR3 has 14 amino acids. Per the germline V gene, CDR1 is SEHNR and CDR2 is FQNEAQ (reference sequence). The V and J ends lost 4 bases and 4 bases respectively, with 11 bases between them. CDR3 sequence reads: CASSWDRTGNTIYF. Written as DNA, the CDR3 is TGTGCCAGCAGCTGGGACCGGACAGGAAACACCATATATTTT.

The CDR3 reads CASRGVRGSSSAEAFF. The CDR3 region has the DNA TGTGCCAGCAGAGGGGTTCGGGGGTCTTCGTCTGCTGAAGCTTTCTTT. The chain links TRBV11-2 to TRBJ1-1; possible D gene TRBD1, 5 bases. The germline V and J ends were trimmed by 6 bases and 6 bases, with 23 bases remaining between them. The CDR3 sequence is 16 residues long. Germline CDR1 SGHAT, CDR2 FQNNGV.

The chain links TRBV11-1 to TRBJ2-5; TRBD1 agrees at 9 bases. This CDR3 contains 14 residues. The trim removed 4 bases at V and 8 bases at J, leaving 8 bases unmatched. The germline V gene has CDR1 SGHAT and CDR2 FQDESV (reference sequence). The CDR3 nucleotides are TGTGCCAGCAGCTCTACAGGGGGCGCGGGCACCCAGTACTTC. This gives the protein CASSSTGGAGTQYF.

The chain combines TRBV28 with TRBJ1-5; TRBD1 agrees at 9 bases. CDR3 length equals 14 residues. Germline values: CDR1 MDHEN, CDR2 SYDVKM. Trimming at V came to 5 bases and at J to 11 bases, leaving 10 bases not matched to a gene. The CDR3 reads CASSLRQGVKAQHF. The CDR3 DNA reads as TGTGCCAGCAGTCTCCGACAGGGGGTCAAAGCCCAGCATTTT.

The chain joins TRBV5-4 to TRBJ1-4; D is unclear. The germline CDR1 and CDR2 sequences are SGHNT and YYREEE (reference sequence). Trimming removed 1 base at V and 7 bases at J, with 8 bases between. The CDR3 covers 13 residues. The CDR3 DNA reads as TGTGCCAGCAGCTTGAAGGGTAGTGAAAAACTGTTTTTT. It translates to CASSLKGSEKLFF.

The V call is TRBV7-8, the J call TRBJ2-3; D gene unclear. V was trimmed by 6 bases and J by 6 bases, leaving 10 bases between them. The CDR3 has 12 residues. CDR1 SGHVS and CDR2 FQNEAQ come from the germline V gene. Written as DNA, the CDR3 is TGTGCCAGCAGGACGATCGCCGATACGCAGTATTTT. Protein product: CASRTIADTQYF.

The V call is TRBV5-1, the J call TRBJ1-3; no definite D call. The CDR3 length is 15 residues. Germline CDR1 is SGHRS and CDR2 is YFSETQ. Trimming left V 4 bases short and J 4 bases short, with 15 bases between. CDR3 DNA: TGCGCCAGCAGCCCCCCAAGCAACCAGGGAAACACCATATATTTT. This gives the protein CASSPPSNQGNTIYF.

This chain joins TRBV5-4 and TRBJ2-6; D remains ambiguous. Germline V CDR1 and CDR2: SGHNT, YYREEE (reference sequence). This CDR3 comprises 15 residues. V was trimmed by 0 bases and J by 1 base, leaving 5 bases between them. CDR3 sequence reads: CASSLDLSGANVLTF. As DNA, the CDR3 is TGTGCCAGCAGCTTGGATCTGTCTGGGGCCAACGTCCTGACTTTC. Together with reference TRBV5-4 and TRBJ2-6, the CDR3 gives the full variable domain: ETGVTQSPTHLIKTRGQQVTLRCSSQSGHNTVSWYQQALGQGPQFIFQYYREEENGRGNFPPRFSGLQFPNYSSELNVNALELDDSALYLCASSLDLSGANVLTFGAGSRLTVL.

Points on this clone: Mismatch with germline at one junction end may stem from a read error. CDR3: CATSQGAGPGETQYF. The DNA for the CDR3 is TGTGCCACCAGTCAGGGGGCCGGTCCGGGGGAGACCCAGTACTTC. V gene TRBV6-5 combines with J gene TRBJ2-5, with 8 bases lining up with TRBD1. Germline V gene lookup returns CDR1 MNHEY and CDR2 SVGAGI. There are 15 residues in the CDR3.

This clone was seen repeatedly, ten times or more. The gene calls are TRBV18 and TRBJ1-5; 12 nucleotides line up with TRBD1. This CDR3 is 16 amino acids long. The junction had 6 bases not matched to a gene; V was cut back by 2 bases and J by 7 bases. CDR1 KGHSH and CDR2 LQKENI come from the germline V gene. CDR3 protein: CASSPGTGGSGQPQHF. CDR3 nucleotide sequence: TGTGCCAGCTCACCAGGGACAGGGGGCTCGGGACAGCCCCAGCATTTT.

This chain connects TRBV29-1 to TRBJ1-2; D is ambiguous. The CDR3 loop spans 10 amino acids. Germline CDR1 and CDR2: SQVTM and ANQGSEA. V lost 6 bases to trimming and J lost 4 bases, with 6 bases between them. Here the CDR3 DNA reads TGCAGCGTAGACCGCTATGGCTACACCTTC. Protein product: CSVDRYGYTF.

The J gene is TRBJ2-5, the V gene TRBV7-2, with TRBD1 as a possible D gene (6 bases). Germline V CDR1 and CDR2: SGHTA, FQGNSA. The CDR3 extends over 15 amino acids. The V and J ends lost 4 bases and 4 bases respectively, with 16 bases between them. The DNA of the CDR3 is TGTGCCAGCAGCTCCCAACAGGGTACGGGAGAGACCCAGTACTTC. Protein sequence: CASSSQQGTGETQYF.

This chain uses TRBV6-1 with TRBJ2-3; tentative D call: TRBD2 (7 bases). V lost 0 bases to trimming and J lost 2 bases, with 12 bases between them. The CDR3 is 16 amino acids. Germline values: CDR1 MNHNS, CDR2 SASEGT. The CDR3 DNA sequence: TGTGCCAGCAGTGAAGCTTGGGGGGGCCACACAGATACGCAGTATTTT. This sequence encodes CASSEAWGGHTDTQYF.